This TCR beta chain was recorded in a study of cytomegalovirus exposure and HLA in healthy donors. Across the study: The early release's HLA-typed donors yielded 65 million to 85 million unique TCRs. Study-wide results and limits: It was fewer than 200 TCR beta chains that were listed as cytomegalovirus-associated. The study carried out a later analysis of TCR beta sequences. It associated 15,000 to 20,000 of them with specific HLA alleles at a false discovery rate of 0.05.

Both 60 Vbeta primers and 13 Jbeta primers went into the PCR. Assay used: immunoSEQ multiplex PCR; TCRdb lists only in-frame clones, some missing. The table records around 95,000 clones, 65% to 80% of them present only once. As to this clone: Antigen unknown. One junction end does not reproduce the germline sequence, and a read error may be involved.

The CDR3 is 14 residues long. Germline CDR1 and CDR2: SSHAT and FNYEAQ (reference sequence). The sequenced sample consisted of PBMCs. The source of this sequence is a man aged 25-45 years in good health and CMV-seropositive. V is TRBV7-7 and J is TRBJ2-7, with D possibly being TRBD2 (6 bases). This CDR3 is CASSLVPRGYEQYF. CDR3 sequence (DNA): TGTGCTAGCAGCTTAGTCCCCCGGGGGTACGAGCAGTACTTC.